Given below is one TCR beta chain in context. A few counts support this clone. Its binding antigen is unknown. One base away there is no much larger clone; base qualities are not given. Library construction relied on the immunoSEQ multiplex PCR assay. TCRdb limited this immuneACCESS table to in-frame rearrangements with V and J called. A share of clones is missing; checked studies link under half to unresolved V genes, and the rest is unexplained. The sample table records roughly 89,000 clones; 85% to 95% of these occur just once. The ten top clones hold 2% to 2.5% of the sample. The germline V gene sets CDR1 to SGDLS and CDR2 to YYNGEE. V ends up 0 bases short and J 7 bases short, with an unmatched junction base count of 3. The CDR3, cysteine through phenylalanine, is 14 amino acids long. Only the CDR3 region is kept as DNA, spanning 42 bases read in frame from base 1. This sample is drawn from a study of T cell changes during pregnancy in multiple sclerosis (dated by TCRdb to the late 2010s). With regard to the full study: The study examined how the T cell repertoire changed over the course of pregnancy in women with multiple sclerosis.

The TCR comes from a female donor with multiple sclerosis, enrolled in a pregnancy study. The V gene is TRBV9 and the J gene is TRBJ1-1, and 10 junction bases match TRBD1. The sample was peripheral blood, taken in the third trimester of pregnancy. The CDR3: CASSVVTGGGEAFF. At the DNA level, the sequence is TGTGCCAGCAGCGTAGTGACAGGGGGCGGTGAAGCTTTCTTT.